The rows below give T cell receptor beta chains drawn from one sample of a study of T cells in narcolepsy. Produced via immunoSEQ multiplex PCR; TCRdb's table is partial and in-frame only. The sample holds approximately 35,000 clones, 70% to 85% seen once. The sample was memory (CD45RA-) CD4+ T cells from blood. Receptor source: a human donor in good health. Each CDR3 is given with its conserved first and last residue. D genes are given only for firm matches.

J gene | D gene | V gene | CDR3 protein
TRBJ2-5 | TRBD2 | TRBV14 | CASSPDAGGLAATQYF
TRBJ2-5 | . | TRBV5-4 | CASSLGLAQETQYF
TRBJ2-2 | TRBD1 | TRBV18 | CASSPGTGDTGELFF
TRBJ1-1 | TRBD1 | TRBV5-4 | CASSPGQGGNTEAFF
TRBJ1-1 | . | TRBV6-5 | CASRRTAGNTEAFF
TRBJ1-1 | . | TRBV27 | CASSWRGGRMNTEAFF
TRBJ2-5 | TRBD2 | TRBV5-1 | CASSFTSGGLGETQYF
TRBJ1-3 | . | TRBV4-1 | CASSRAGIVFSGNTIYF
TRBJ1-2 | . | TRBV14 | CASSQNYGYTF
TRBJ2-2 | TRBD1 | TRBV6-4 | CASRGQGATGELFF
TRBJ2-5 | . | TRBV7-2 | CASSFVPWGETQYF